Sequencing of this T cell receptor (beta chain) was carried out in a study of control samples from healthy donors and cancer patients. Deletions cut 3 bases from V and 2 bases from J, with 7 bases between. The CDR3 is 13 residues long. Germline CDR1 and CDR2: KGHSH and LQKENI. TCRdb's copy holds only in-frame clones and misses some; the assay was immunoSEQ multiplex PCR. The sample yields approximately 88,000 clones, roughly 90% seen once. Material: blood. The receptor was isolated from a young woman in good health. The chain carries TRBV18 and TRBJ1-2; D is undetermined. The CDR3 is CASSPLVNYGYTF. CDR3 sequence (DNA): TGTGCCAGCTCACCCCTCGTGAACTATGGCTACACCTTC.